One sample yielded the 17 T cell receptor beta chains listed below, sequenced in a study of CD4 T cells in relation to SARS-CoV-2 and coronaviruses. Before the COVID-19 pandemic, during about 2010-2019, CD4+ T cells were taken from unexposed donors. The repertoire was sequenced with immunoSEQ multiplex PCR; TCRdb's copy has only in-frame clones and lacks some. The repertoire holds approximately 70,000 clones, with 93% as singletons. The sample taken for sequencing was naive CD4+ T cells from PBMCs. Subset given: naive CD4+ T cells isolated by negative enrichment. These receptors were obtained from a human donor in good health.

This clone came up once. The chain employs TRBV2 and TRBJ2-4; D unresolved. CDR3 length: 13 amino acids. V lost 3 bases to trimming and J lost 6 bases, with 9 bases between them. CDR1 SNHLY and CDR2 FYNNEI come from the germline V gene. The CDR3 region is CASSDEVGNIQYF. Written as DNA, the CDR3 is TGTGCCAGCAGTGATGAGGTTGGAAACATTCAGTACTTC.

The rearrangement links TRBV18 to TRBJ2-1; TRBD1 is a possible D gene (5 bases). CDR1 and CDR2 from the germline V gene are KGHSH and LQKENI. The CDR3 has 13 amino acids. Trimming stripped 2 bases from V and 8 bases from J, with 10 bases between. CDR3 protein: CASSPTQGHEQFF. The CDR3 region has the DNA TGTGCCAGCTCACCAACCCAGGGCCATGAGCAGTTCTTC.

This chain connects TRBV7-2 to TRBJ2-7, with 10 nucleotides matching TRBD2. CDR1 and CDR2 from the germline V gene are SGHTA and FQGNSA. J lost 4 bases, V lost 5 bases, and 8 bases had no gene match. This CDR3 has 15 residues. The CDR3 here is CASSPTGTSVYEQYF. The CDR3 bases are TGTGCCAGCAGCCCAACCGGGACTAGCGTTTACGAGCAGTACTTC.

This chain links TRBV5-4 with TRBJ1-1, with TRBD1 matching over 8 bases. Trimming took 4 bases from V and 3 from J; bases not matched to a gene: 8. The germline V gene encodes CDR1 SGHNT and CDR2 YYREEE (reference sequence). The CDR3 is 15 residues long. The CDR3 sequence: CASSHMDRAYTEAFF. DNA for the CDR3: TGTGCCAGCAGCCATATGGACAGGGCTTACACTGAAGCTTTCTTT.

The V and J genes are TRBV27 and TRBJ1-1; TRBD1 might be the D (5 bases). Per the germline V gene, CDR1 is MNHEY and CDR2 is SMNVEV (reference sequence). This CDR3 region has 12 residues. Trimming removed 5 bases at V and 7 bases at J, with 11 bases between. CDR3 in DNA: TGTGCCAGCAGTAAATGGGGCGGTGAAGCTTTCTTT. The encoded protein is CASSKWGGEAFF.

The chain couples TRBV7-2 to TRBJ2-1; D unresolved. Looked up from germline, CDR1 is SGHTA and CDR2 is FQGNSA. V was clipped by 5 bases and J by 2 bases, with 10 bases between them. This CDR3 is 14 amino acids long. The DNA for the CDR3 is TGTGCCAGCAGCGACCTTGGGCCCTACAATGAGCAGTTCTTC. Amino acid sequence: CASSDLGPYNEQFF.

This sequence joins TRBV6-5 and TRBJ1-6, with 11 bases that match TRBD1. Germline V CDR1 and CDR2: MNHEY, SVGAGI. J lost 7 bases, V lost 6 bases, and 5 bases had no gene match. The CDR3 sequence is 15 residues long. The CDR3 loop is CASRDRDRGNSPLHF. The CDR3 coding sequence is TGTGCCAGCAGAGACAGGGACAGGGGGAATTCACCCCTCCACTTT.

The rearrangement joins TRBV4-3 to TRBJ2-1; 12 bases line up with TRBD2. In germline, CDR1 is LGHNA, CDR2 YSLEER. Losses at the gene ends were 0 bases for V and 9 bases for J; bases not matched to a gene: 18. The CDR3 runs 20 residues. The CDR3: CASSQDSGVTSGGPPGEQFF. The CDR3 region has the DNA TGCGCCAGCAGCCAAGATTCGGGAGTAACTAGCGGGGGGCCCCCCGGTGAGCAGTTCTTC.

This clone was observed once. This chain uses TRBV5-1 with TRBJ1-4, with TRBD1 matching 12 bases. The CDR3 length is 20 residues. V lost 4 bases and J lost 8; bases outside the gene matches: 21. Germline CDR1 is SGHRS and CDR2 is YFSETQ. In DNA, the CDR3 is TGCGCCAGCAGCCCCCCGGGATCCGTCCCGGGACAGGGGGCAGGAGAAAAACTGTTTTTT. Protein sequence: CASSPPGSVPGQGAGEKLFF. The entire variable domain, with the rest obtained from reference TRBV5-1 and TRBJ1-4, is as follows: KAGVTQTPRYLIKTRGQQVTLSCSPISGHRSVSWYQQTPGQGLQFLFEYFSETQRNKGNFPGRFSGRQFSNSRSEMNVSTLELGDSALYLCASSPPGSVPGQGAGEKLFFGSGTQLSVL.

The chain links TRBV19 to TRBJ2-1; tentative D call: TRBD2 (5 bases). The germline V gene encodes CDR1 LNHDA and CDR2 SQIVND (reference sequence). This CDR3 contains 14 residues. V lost 3 bases and J lost 4, with 10 bases in between. CDR3 loop: CASSMYRGYNEQFF. The CDR3 DNA reads as TGTGCCAGTAGTATGTATCGGGGATACAATGAGCAGTTCTTC. The full variable domain, its missing parts supplied by reference TRBV19 and TRBJ2-1, is DGGITQSPKYLFRKEGQNVTLSCEQNLNHDAMYWYRQDPGQGLRLIYYSQIVNDFQKGDIAEGYSVSREKKESFPLTVTSAQKNPTAFYLCASSMYRGYNEQFFGPGTRLTVL.

The V gene is TRBV2, the J gene TRBJ2-5; D is possibly TRBD1 or TRBD2 (6 bases each). The CDR3 contains 13 residues. CDR1 and CDR2 (germline): SNHLY, FYNNEI. V dropped 6 bases and J dropped 4 bases, with 12 bases sitting between them. DNA of the CDR3: TGTGCCAGCAGATACGAGGGGGGAGAGACCCAGTACTTC. Translated: CASRYEGGETQYF.

This clone was seen a handful of times. The chain uses TRBV7-9 and TRBJ2-2, with D perhaps TRBD1 (6 bases). Looked up from germline, CDR1 is SEHNR and CDR2 is FQNEAQ (reference sequence). Deletions cut 5 bases from V and 6 bases from J, with 10 bases between. The CDR3 totals 13 residues. CDR3 sequence reads: CASSPQGPGELFF. The CDR3 nucleotides read TGTGCCAGCAGCCCGCAGGGGCCCGGGGAGCTGTTTTTT.

This chain links TRBV10-2 with TRBJ1-1, with 8 bases identical to TRBD1. With V trimmed by 6 bases and J by 5 bases, 5 bases remained unmatched. This CDR3 comprises 13 residues. Germline V CDR1 and CDR2: WSHSY, SAAADI. The CDR3 DNA is TGCGCCAGCAGGAGGACAGGGCGGACTGAAGCTTTCTTT. Residues: CASRRTGRTEAFF.

This chain connects TRBV5-1 to TRBJ1-6, with a tentative D call TRBD1 (6 bases). CDR1 is SGHRS, CDR2 YFSETQ, per germline. Trimming stripped 2 bases from V and 7 bases from J, with 13 bases between. The CDR3 totals 15 residues. The CDR3 here is CASSFEVGGNSPLHF. CDR3 nucleotides: TGCGCCAGCAGCTTTGAGGTTGGGGGCAATTCACCCCTCCACTTT.

This clone was counted only a few times. The J gene is TRBJ2-7, the V gene TRBV28; D remains unclear. Trimming shortened V by 8 bases and J by 2 bases, and 13 bases separated the two germline ends. Germline CDR1 reads MDHEN; CDR2 reads SYDVKM. CDR3 size: 13 residues. The CDR3: CASYGPGPYEQYF. The CDR3 DNA sequence: TGTGCCAGCTACGGACCCGGACCCTACGAGCAGTACTTC.

The chain joins TRBV28 to TRBJ2-2; D is perhaps TRBD2 (7 bases). The V end lost 6 bases, the J end lost 0 bases, and 11 bases lay between the germline ends. The CDR3 totals 15 residues. Per germline, CDR1 MDHEN and CDR2 SYDVKM. CDR3 sequence: CASRRGGSNTGELFF. The CDR3 DNA follows: TGTGCCAGCAGGAGGGGGGGTTCGAACACCGGGGAGCTGTTTTTT.

J is TRBJ2-2 and V is TRBV11-2, with D unclear. The length of the CDR3 is 13 residues. Between the trimmed V and J ends, which lost 3 bases and 4 bases, there was a span of 6 bases. Germline V CDR1 and CDR2: SGHAT, FQNNGV. CDR3 sequence reads: CASSLVSTGELFF. In nucleotides, the CDR3 is TGTGCCAGCAGCTTGGTCAGCACCGGGGAGCTGTTTTTT.